This T cell receptor (beta chain) was sequenced in a study of CD8 T cells in Susac syndrome. Sequencing of TCR beta was performed on blood CD8+ and CD4+ T cells. The authors negatively isolated CD8+ and CD4+ T cells and FACS-enriched TEMRA cells. Reverse transcription of roughly 0.45 to 1 ug RNA was carried out with random hexamers. TCRdb re-called the immunoSEQ multiplex PCR reads with MiXCR, one entry per CDR3 protein. Of roughly 150,000 distinct CDR3 sequences listed, 94% are singletons. This CDR3 is built from 11 residues. Germline CDR1 reads DFQATT; CDR2 reads SNEGSKA (reference sequence). Trimming shortened V by 4 bases and J by 8 bases, and 11 bases separated the two germline ends.

The sequencing input was CD4+ T cells from PBMCs. V gene TRBV20-1 combines with J gene TRBJ1-2; D call uncertain. This clonotype was sampled from a human donor with multiple sclerosis. The CDR3 sequence: CSANGALGYTF. CDR3 sequence (DNA): TGCAGTGCTAACGGAGCTCTAGGCTACACCTTC.